This T cell receptor (beta chain) was sequenced during a study of blood T cells in healthy people across ages. From germline, CDR1 is PRHDT and CDR2 FYEKMQ (reference sequence). V was cut by 1 base and J by 0 bases, with 7 bases left in between. The CDR3 sequence is 14 residues long. All donors came from Russia, were Caucasian and healthy, and spanned ages roughly 6 to 95. The authors ran a second PCR of 7 to 11 cycles using a sample-barcoded 5' primer and a J-beta primer mix. TCRdb ran MiXCR on the 5' RACE reads and lists one entry per CDR3 protein. The sample includes around 1.5 million distinct CDR3 sequences, almost 35% of them seen just once.

Material: blood. The J gene is TRBJ2-7, the V gene TRBV13; D is unclear. The TCR comes from a woman in her 30s in good health. As DNA, the CDR3 is TGTGCCAGCAGCTTAGATGACATCTCCTACGAGCAGTACTTC. Translating it yields CASSLDDISYEQYF.